The clone carrying this T cell receptor beta chain showed up just once. Germline V gives CDR1 SGHVS, CDR2 FQNEAQ. The V gene end was trimmed by 7 bases and the J gene end by 9 bases; junction bases not matched to a gene: 10. The CDR3 length is 15 residues. This sample was taken from a study of T cell changes during pregnancy in multiple sclerosis. TCRdb's copy holds only in-frame clones and misses some; the assay was immunoSEQ multiplex PCR. The table includes 28,000 or so clones, 88% detected once. This chain joins TRBV7-8 and TRBJ1-6, with TRBD1 identical over 9 bases. This TCR was recovered from a female donor in good health, enrolled as a control in a pregnancy study. The sequences come from CD4+ T cells from peripheral blood mononuclear cells, collected in the first trimester of pregnancy. The CDR3 nucleotides read TGTGCCAGCATCCATCGTTGGGACAGGGTTTCACCCCTCCACTTT. Residues: CASIHRWDRVSPLHF. Drawing the rest from reference TRBV7-8 and TRBJ1-6, the complete variable domain is GAGVSQSPRYKVAKRGQDVALRCDPISGHVSLFWYQQALGQGPEFLTYFQNEAQLDKSGLPSDRFFAERPEGSVSTLKIQRTQQEDSAVYLCASIHRWDRVSPLHFGNGTRLTVT.